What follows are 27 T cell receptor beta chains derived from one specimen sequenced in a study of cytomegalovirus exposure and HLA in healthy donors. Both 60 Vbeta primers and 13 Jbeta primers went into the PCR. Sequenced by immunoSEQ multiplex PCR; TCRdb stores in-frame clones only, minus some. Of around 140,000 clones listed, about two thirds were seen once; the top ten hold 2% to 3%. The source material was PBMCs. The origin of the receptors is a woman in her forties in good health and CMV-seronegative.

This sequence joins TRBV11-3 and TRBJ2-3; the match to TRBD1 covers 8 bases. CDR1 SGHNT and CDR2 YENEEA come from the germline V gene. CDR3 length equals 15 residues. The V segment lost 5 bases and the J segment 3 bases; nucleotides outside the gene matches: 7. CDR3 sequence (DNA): TGTGCCAGCAGCCCGAATAGACAGGGGACAGATACGCAGTATTTT. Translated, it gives CASSPNRQGTDTQYF.

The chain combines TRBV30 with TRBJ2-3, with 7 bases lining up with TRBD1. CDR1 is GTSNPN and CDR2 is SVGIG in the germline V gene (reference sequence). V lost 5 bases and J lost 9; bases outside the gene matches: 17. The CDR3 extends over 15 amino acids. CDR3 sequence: CAWENAPGGGQTQYF. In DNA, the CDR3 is TGTGCCTGGGAAAATGCCCCGGGTGGGGGACAGACGCAGTATTTT.

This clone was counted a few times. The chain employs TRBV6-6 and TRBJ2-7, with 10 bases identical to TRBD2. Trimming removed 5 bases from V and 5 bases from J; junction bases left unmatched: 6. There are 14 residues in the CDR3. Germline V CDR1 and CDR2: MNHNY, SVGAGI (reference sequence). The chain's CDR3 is CASSPGTSADEQYF. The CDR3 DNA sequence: TGTGCCAGCAGTCCCGGGACTAGCGCCGACGAGCAGTACTTC.

The chain's CDR3 is CAIRPGLAGSLNTGELFF. The CDR3 DNA reads TGTGCCATCAGACCGGGACTAGCGGGTTCTCTGAACACCGGGGAGCTGTTTTTT. The chain has TRBV10-3 and TRBJ2-2, with TRBD2 matching 12 bases. The CDR3 is made up of 18 amino acids. V gave up 6 bases and J gave up 1 base; unmatched junction bases: 9. Germline CDR1 ENHRY, CDR2 SYGVKD.

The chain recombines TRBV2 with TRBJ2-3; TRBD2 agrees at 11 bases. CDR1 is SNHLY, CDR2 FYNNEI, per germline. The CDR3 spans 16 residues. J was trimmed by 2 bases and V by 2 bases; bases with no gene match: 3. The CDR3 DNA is TGTGCCAGCAGTGAACTAGCGGGGGGTGTCACAGATACGCAGTATTTT. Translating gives CASSELAGGVTDTQYF. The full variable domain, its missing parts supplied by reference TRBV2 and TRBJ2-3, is EPEVTQTPSHQVTQMGQEVILRCVPISNHLYFYWYRQILGQKVEFLVSFYNNEISEKSEIFDDQFSVERPDGSNFTLKIRSTKLEDSAMYFCASSELAGGVTDTQYFGPGTRLTVL.

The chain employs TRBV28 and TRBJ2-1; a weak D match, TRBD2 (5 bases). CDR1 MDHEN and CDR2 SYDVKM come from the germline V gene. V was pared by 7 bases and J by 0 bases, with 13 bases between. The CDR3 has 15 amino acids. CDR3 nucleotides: TGTGCCAGCATCATGCGGGTCGGCTCCTACAATGAGCAGTTCTTC. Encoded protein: CASIMRVGSYNEQFF.

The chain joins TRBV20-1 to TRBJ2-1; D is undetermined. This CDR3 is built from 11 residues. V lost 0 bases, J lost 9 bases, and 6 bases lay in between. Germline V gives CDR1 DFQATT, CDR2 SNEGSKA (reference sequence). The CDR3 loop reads CSARETPEQFF. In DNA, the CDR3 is TGCAGTGCTAGAGAGACTCCTGAGCAGTTCTTC.

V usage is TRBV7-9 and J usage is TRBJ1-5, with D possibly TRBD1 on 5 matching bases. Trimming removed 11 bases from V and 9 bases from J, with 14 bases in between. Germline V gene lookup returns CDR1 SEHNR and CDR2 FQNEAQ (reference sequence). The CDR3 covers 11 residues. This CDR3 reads CAGGTDRPQHF. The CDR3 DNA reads TGTGCCGGGGGGACCGATCGGCCCCAGCATTTT.

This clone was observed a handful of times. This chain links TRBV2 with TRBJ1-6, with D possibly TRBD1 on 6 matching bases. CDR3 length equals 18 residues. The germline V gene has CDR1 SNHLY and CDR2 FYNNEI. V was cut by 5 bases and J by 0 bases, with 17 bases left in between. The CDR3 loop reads CASSRFGGESSYNSPLHF. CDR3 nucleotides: TGTGCCAGCAGTCGTTTTGGGGGCGAAAGCTCCTATAATTCACCCCTCCACTTT.

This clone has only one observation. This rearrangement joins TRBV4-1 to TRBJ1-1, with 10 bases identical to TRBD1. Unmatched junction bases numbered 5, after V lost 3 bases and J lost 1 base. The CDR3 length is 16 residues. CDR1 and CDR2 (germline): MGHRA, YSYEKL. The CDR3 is CASSQWTGGTNTEAFF. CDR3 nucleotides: TGCGCCAGCAGCCAGTGGACAGGGGGAACGAACACTGAAGCTTTCTTT.

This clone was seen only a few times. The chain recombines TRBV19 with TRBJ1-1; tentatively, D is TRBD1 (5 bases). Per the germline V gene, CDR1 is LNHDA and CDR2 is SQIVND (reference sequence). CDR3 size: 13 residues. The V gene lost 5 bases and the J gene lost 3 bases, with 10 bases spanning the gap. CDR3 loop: CASSFRGYTEAFF. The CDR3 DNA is TGTGCCAGTAGTTTCCGGGGGTACACTGAAGCTTTCTTT.

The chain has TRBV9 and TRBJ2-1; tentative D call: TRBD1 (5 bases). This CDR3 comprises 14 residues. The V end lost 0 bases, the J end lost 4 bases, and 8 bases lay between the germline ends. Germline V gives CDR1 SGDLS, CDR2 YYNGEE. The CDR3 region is CASSVGGDYNEQFF. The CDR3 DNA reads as TGTGCCAGCAGCGTAGGGGGCGATTACAATGAGCAGTTCTTC.

The CDR3 nucleotides read TGTGCCAGAAGCTCTGACGAGGGGAGGGATGAAAAACTGTTTTTT. This codes for CARSSDEGRDEKLFF. The rearrangement joins TRBV7-5 to TRBJ1-4. TRBV7-5 is reported as a pseudogene. CDR3 length: 15 amino acids.

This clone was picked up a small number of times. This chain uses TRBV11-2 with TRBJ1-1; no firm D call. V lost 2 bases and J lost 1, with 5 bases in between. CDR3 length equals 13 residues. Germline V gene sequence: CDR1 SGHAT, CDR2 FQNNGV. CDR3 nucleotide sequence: TGTGCCAGCAGCTTACAGTGGAACACTGAAGCTTTCTTT. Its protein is CASSLQWNTEAFF. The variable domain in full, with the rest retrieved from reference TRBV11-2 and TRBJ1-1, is EAGVAQSPRYKIIEKRQSVAFWCNPISGHATLYWYQQILGQGPKLLIQFQNNGVVDDSQLPKDRFSAERLKGVDSTLKIQPAKLEDSAVYLCASSLQWNTEAFFGQGTRLTVV.

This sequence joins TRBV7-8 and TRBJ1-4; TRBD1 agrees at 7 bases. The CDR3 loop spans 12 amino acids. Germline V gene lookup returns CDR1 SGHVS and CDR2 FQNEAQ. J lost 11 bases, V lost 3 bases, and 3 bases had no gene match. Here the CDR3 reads CASSFTGEKLFF. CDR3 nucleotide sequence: TGTGCCAGCAGCTTCACAGGGGAGAAACTGTTTTTT.

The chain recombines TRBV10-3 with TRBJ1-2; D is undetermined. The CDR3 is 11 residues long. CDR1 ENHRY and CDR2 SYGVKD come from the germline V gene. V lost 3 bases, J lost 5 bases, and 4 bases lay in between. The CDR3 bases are TGTGCCATCAGTGATTCGTATGGCTACACCTTC. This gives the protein CAISDSYGYTF.

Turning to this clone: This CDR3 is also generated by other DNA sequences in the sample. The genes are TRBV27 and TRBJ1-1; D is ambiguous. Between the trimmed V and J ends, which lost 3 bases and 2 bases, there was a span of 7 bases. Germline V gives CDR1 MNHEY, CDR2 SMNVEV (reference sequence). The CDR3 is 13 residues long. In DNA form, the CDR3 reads TGTGCCAGCAGTTTCCCGGGAAACACTGAAGCTTTCTTT. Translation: CASSFPGNTEAFF.

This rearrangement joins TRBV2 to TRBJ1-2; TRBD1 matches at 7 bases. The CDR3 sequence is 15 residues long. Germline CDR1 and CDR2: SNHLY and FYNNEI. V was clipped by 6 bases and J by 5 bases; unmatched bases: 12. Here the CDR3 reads CASSSRSTGRYGYTF. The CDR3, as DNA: TGTGCCAGCAGCTCCCGTTCGACAGGGAGGTATGGCTACACCTTC.

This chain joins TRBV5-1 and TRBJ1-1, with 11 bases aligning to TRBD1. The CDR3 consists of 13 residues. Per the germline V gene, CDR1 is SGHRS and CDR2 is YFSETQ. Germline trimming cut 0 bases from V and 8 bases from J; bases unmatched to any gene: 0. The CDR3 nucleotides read TGCGCCAGCAGCTTGGGGACAGGGGGCGAAGCTTTCTTT. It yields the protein CASSLGTGGEAFF. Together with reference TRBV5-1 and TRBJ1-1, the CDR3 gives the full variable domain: KAGVTQTPRYLIKTRGQQVTLSCSPISGHRSVSWYQQTPGQGLQFLFEYFSETQRNKGNFPGRFSGRQFSNSRSEMNVSTLELGDSALYLCASSLGTGGEAFFGQGTRLTVV.

CDR3 sequence reads: CASRPGNYGYTF. The CDR3 nucleotides read TGTGCCAGCAGACCAGGGAACTATGGCTACACCTTC. The V and J genes are TRBV25-1 and TRBJ1-2; D might be TRBD1 (5 bases). Per germline, CDR1 MGHDK and CDR2 SYGVNS. This CDR3 contains 12 residues. The V gene lost 6 bases and the J gene lost 2 bases, with 7 bases spanning the gap.

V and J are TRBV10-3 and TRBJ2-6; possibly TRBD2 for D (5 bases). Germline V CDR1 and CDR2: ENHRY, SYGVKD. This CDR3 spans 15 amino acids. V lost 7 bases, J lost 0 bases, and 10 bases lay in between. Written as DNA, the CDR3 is TGTGCCATCAAATCGGGAACCTCTGGGGCCAACGTCCTGACTTTC. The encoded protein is CAIKSGTSGANVLTF.

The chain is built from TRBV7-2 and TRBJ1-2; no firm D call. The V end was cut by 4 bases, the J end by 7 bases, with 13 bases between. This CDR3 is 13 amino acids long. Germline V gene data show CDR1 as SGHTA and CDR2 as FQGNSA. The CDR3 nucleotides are TGTGCCAGCAGCTCCAATACTAATGCTGGCTACACCTTC. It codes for CASSSNTNAGYTF.

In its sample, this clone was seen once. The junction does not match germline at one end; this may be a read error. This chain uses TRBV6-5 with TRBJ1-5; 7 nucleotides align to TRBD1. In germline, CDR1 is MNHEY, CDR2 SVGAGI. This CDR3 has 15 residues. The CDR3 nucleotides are TGTGCCAGCAGCCGAACGGGACAGTTCAATCGGCCCCAGCATTTT. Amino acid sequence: CASSRTGQFNRPQHF.

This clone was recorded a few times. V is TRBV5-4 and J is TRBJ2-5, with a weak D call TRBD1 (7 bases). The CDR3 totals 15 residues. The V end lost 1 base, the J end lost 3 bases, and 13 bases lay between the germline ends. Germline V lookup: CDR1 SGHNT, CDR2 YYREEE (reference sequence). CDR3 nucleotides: TGTGCCAGCAGCTTGTCGCGGGACAGAGAAGAGACCCAGTACTTC. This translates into CASSLSRDREETQYF.

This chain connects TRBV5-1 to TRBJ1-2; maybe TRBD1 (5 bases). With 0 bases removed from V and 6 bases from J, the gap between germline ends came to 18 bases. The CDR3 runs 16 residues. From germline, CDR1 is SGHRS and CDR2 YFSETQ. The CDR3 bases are TGCGCCAGCAGCTTGGCGGATTTGGGGACTACAAATGGCTACACCTTC. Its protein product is CASSLADLGTTNGYTF.

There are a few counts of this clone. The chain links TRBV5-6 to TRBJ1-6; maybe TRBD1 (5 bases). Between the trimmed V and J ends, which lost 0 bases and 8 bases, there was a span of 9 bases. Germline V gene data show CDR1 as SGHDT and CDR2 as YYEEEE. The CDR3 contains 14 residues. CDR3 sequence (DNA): TGTGCCAGCAGCTTGGAAAGGGGCGATTCACCCCTCCACTTT. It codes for CASSLERGDSPLHF.

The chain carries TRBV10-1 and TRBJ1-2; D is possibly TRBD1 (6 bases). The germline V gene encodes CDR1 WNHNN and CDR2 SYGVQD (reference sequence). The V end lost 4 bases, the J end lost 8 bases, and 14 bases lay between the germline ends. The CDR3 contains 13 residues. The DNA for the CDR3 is TGCGCCAGCAGTGTGAGGACAGCCTACGGCTACACCTTC. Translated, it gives CASSVRTAYGYTF.